This passage covers 21 T cell receptor beta chains from one sample sequenced in a study of T-cell memory formation after mild COVID-19. TCRdb processed the 5' RACE reads anew with MiXCR; each CDR3 protein has one entry. The data contain hundreds of thousands of distinct CDR3 sequences, 23% of them singletons. The sequenced sample was PBMCs or a T cell subset sorted from them (not recorded which). The receptors originated from an adult woman who had mild COVID-19 (a few samples of this study predate the infection). Cell type and time point are not known.

This clonotype was seen ten or more times. The V call is TRBV6-5, the J call TRBJ1-2, with TRBD1 identical over 7 bases. The germline V gene encodes CDR1 MNHEY and CDR2 SVGAGI. This CDR3 comprises 11 residues. V gave up 4 bases and J gave up 7 bases; unmatched junction bases: 0. The CDR3 reads CASSSGGGYTF. DNA for the CDR3: TGTGCCAGCAGTTCAGGGGGTGGCTACACCTTC.

Here the CDR3 reads CASSPSGEAGGWRAEAFF. In nucleotides, the CDR3 is TGTGCCAGCAGCCCCTCGGGGGAGGCAGGGGGATGGAGAGCTGAAGCTTTCTTT. The V call is TRBV14, the J call TRBJ1-1; 7 bases fit TRBD1. The CDR3 is 18 amino acids. Germline CDR1 SGHDN, CDR2 FVKESK. J was trimmed by 6 bases and V by 4 bases; bases with no gene match: 20.

This clonotype occurred a few times. This rearrangement joins TRBV4-1 to TRBJ2-5, with 11 bases identical to TRBD1. After removal of 5 bases from V and 4 bases from J, the junction contained 6 bases not matched to a gene. This CDR3 has 15 residues. Per germline, CDR1 MGHRA and CDR2 YSYEKL. The CDR3, as DNA: TGCGCCAGCAGCTTCGGACAGGGGGCGTCAGAGACCCAGTACTTC. Translating it yields CASSFGQGASETQYF.

There are a few counts of this clonotype. The chain combines TRBV30 with TRBJ1-5; D call uncertain. The germline gives CDR1 GTSNPN, CDR2 SVGIG (reference sequence). The V gene lost 1 base and the J gene lost 6 bases, with 10 bases spanning the gap. This CDR3 contains 13 residues. CDR3 loop: CAWSAEAGQPQHF. Here the CDR3 DNA reads TGTGCCTGGAGTGCCGAGGCGGGTCAGCCCCAGCATTTT.

This clonotype occurred a few times. The V gene is TRBV12-3 or TRBV12-4, the J gene TRBJ2-7; no reliable D call. This CDR3 has 12 amino acids. Between the trimmed V and J ends, which lost 6 bases and 6 bases, there was a span of 12 bases. CDR3: CASRPPVGEQYF. DNA of the CDR3: TGTGCCAGCAGGCCGCCGGTCGGCGAGCAGTACTTC.

This clonotype was counted a few times. V and J are TRBV11-2 and TRBJ1-3; D gene ambiguous. Trimming left V 2 bases short and J 0 bases short, with 11 bases between. CDR1 is SGHAT, CDR2 FQNNGV, per germline. The CDR3 loop spans 16 amino acids. CDR3 coding DNA: TGTGCCAGCAGCTTAACGGTGCCCCGCTCTGGAAACACCATATATTTT. The encoded protein is CASSLTVPRSGNTIYF.

V gene TRBV9 combines with J gene TRBJ2-2, with TRBD2 matching 10 bases. V shed 0 bases, J shed 8 bases, and the junction held 7 bases outside the gene matches. The V gene's germline CDR1 is SGDLS and CDR2 YYNGEE. The length of the CDR3 is 16 residues. The DNA of the CDR3 is TGTGCCAGCAGCGTAGCGCCACTAGCGGGAACTGGGGAGCTGTTTTTT. Amino acids: CASSVAPLAGTGELFF.

A few counts support this clonotype. The V call is TRBV29-1, the J call TRBJ1-1; D is ambiguous. The V end was cut by 1 base, the J end by 11 bases, with 11 bases between. Germline loops: CDR1 SQVTM, CDR2 ANQGSEA. This CDR3 is built from 11 residues. The CDR3 loop is CSVEVGLEAFF. CDR3 DNA: TGCAGCGTTGAAGTTGGACTAGAGGCTTTCTTT.

This clonotype was recorded a few times. The J gene is TRBJ2-6, the V gene TRBV5-5, with D perhaps TRBD2 (6 bases). Trimming left V 3 bases short and J 1 base short, with 11 bases between. CDR3 length: 16 residues. Per the germline V gene, CDR1 is SGHKS and CDR2 is YYEKEE (reference sequence). The CDR3 protein is CASSSGGESGANVLTF. DNA of the CDR3: TGTGCCAGCAGCTCAGGAGGGGAGTCTGGGGCCAACGTCCTGACTTTC.

This clonotype was picked up a small number of times. V and J are TRBV25-1 and TRBJ2-7; 8 positions match TRBD1. Looked up from germline, CDR1 is MGHDK and CDR2 is SYGVNS. The CDR3 sequence is 15 residues long. J lost 0 bases, V lost 6 bases, and 7 bases had no gene match. The CDR3, as DNA: TGTGCCAGCAGCAGTACAGGGGGAGACTCCTACGAGCAGTACTTC. This gives the protein CASSSTGGDSYEQYF.

This clonotype has a count of ten or more. V gene TRBV12-3 or TRBV12-4 combines with J gene TRBJ1-3; D may be TRBD1 (6 bases). This CDR3 region has 14 residues. V was pared by 6 bases and J by 0 bases, with 9 bases between. This CDR3 reads CASREGGSGNTIYF. CDR3 nucleotide sequence: TGTGCCAGCAGAGAAGGGGGCTCTGGAAACACCATATATTTT.

The rearrangement joins TRBV14 to TRBJ2-1; TRBD1 agrees at 7 bases. The CDR3 loop spans 17 amino acids. Germline CDR1 SGHDN, CDR2 FVKESK. With 0 bases clipped from V and 4 bases from J, the junction kept 9 bases outside the gene matches. CDR3 amino acids: CASSQDYRGTSYNEQFF. CDR3 DNA sequence: TGTGCCAGCAGCCAAGATTACAGGGGCACTTCTTACAATGAGCAGTTCTTC.

This rearrangement joins TRBV3-1 to TRBJ2-1, with D unresolved. Deletions cut 1 base from V and 6 bases from J, with 19 bases between. The CDR3 has 17 amino acids. Germline CDR1 reads LGHDT; CDR2 reads YNNKEL (reference sequence). CDR3 sequence: CASSQVLFSGRSNEQFF. CDR3 DNA sequence: TGTGCCAGCAGCCAAGTACTCTTCTCGGGCAGGTCCAATGAGCAGTTCTTC.

This clonotype was seen more than once but under ten times. This chain connects TRBV7-9 to TRBJ2-2; D ambiguous. CDR1 is SEHNR and CDR2 is FQNEAQ in the germline V gene (reference sequence). The ends were cut back, 0 bases at V and 11 bases at J, with 19 bases in the middle. The CDR3 has 16 amino acids. CDR3 region: CASSLALSQPTVELFF. CDR3 nucleotides: TGTGCCAGCAGCTTAGCGCTCTCGCAGCCCACCGTAGAGCTGTTTTTT.

In its sample, this clonotype was seen a few times. V gene TRBV27 combines with J gene TRBJ2-3; 11 bases agree with TRBD2. The CDR3 consists of 15 residues. J gave up 4 bases and V 5 bases, and 5 bases lay outside the gene matches. Germline lookup yields CDR1 MNHEY and CDR2 SMNVEV (reference sequence). In DNA form, the CDR3 reads TGTGCCAGCAGTATCACTAGCGGGAGTGCAGATACGCAGTATTTT. It specifies CASSITSGSADTQYF.

The chain links TRBV18 to TRBJ2-7, with D possibly called TRBD1 or TRBD2 (6 bases each). V was trimmed by 2 bases and J by 5 bases, leaving 13 bases between them. From germline, CDR1 is KGHSH and CDR2 LQKENI. CDR3 length: 14 residues. Here the CDR3 reads CASSPKGGKDEQYF. DNA of the CDR3: TGTGCCAGCTCACCAAAAGGGGGGAAGGACGAGCAGTACTTC.

The sample holds a few counts of this clonotype. The chain links TRBV7-8 to TRBJ1-1, with 10 bases matching TRBD1. Per the germline V gene, CDR1 is SGHVS and CDR2 is FQNEAQ. Losses at the gene ends were 1 base for V and 8 bases for J; bases not matched to a gene: 1. The CDR3 has 13 residues. The CDR3 protein is CASSLGDRGEAFF. Here the CDR3 DNA reads TGTGCCAGCAGCTTAGGGGACAGGGGCGAAGCTTTCTTT.

This clonotype was observed a few times. This sequence joins TRBV6-1 and TRBJ1-5, with D unresolved. This CDR3 is built from 15 residues. Germline V CDR1 and CDR2: MNHNS, SASEGT. V was shortened by 2 bases and J by 5 bases, with 13 bases between the two germline ends. DNA of the CDR3: TGTGCCAGCAGTGAAACCGGGTCGCGGGATCAGCCCCAGCATTTT. Translation: CASSETGSRDQPQHF.

The chain has TRBV20-1 and TRBJ1-1; D unclear. The V end was cut by 6 bases, the J end by 4 bases, with 12 bases between. The germline V gene has CDR1 DFQATT and CDR2 SNEGSKA (reference sequence). The CDR3 is made up of 12 amino acids. The DNA of the CDR3 is TGCAGTGCATCCCGGGGAGGCACTGAAGCTTTCTTT. Encoded protein: CSASRGGTEAFF.

The J gene is TRBJ2-6, the V gene TRBV4-2; D tentatively reads TRBD1 or TRBD2 (5 bases each). CDR1 and CDR2 (germline): LGHNA, YNFKEQ. Trimming took 4 bases from V and 0 from J, leaving 10 bases between them. The CDR3 has 16 residues. The CDR3: CASSPEGSSGANVLTF. The CDR3 region has the DNA TGTGCCAGCAGCCCAGAGGGGAGCTCTGGGGCCAACGTCCTGACTTTC.

This clonotype has a handful of counts. The chain uses TRBV7-2 and TRBJ1-1, with D maybe TRBD1 (6 bases). Trimming took 5 bases from V and 6 from J, leaving 13 bases between them. Germline V gives CDR1 SGHTA, CDR2 FQGNSA. This CDR3 is 13 amino acids long. The CDR3 reads CASSPYRVAEAFF. CDR3 DNA: TGTGCCAGCAGCCCATACAGGGTCGCTGAAGCTTTCTTT.